The sequence of this T cell receptor beta chain was determined in a study of T cell repertoires in cytomegalovirus infection. To note about this clonotype: The antigen is undetermined.

TCRdb re-called the reads through MiXCR, storing one row per CDR3 protein. Of 110,000 to 150,000 distinct CDR3 sequences in the sample, about 32% were seen once. The clonotype was recovered from a human donor in good health (CMV status not recorded). Some clones in this sample may be carry-over from other donors' samples. Sample: CD8+ T cells from cultured PBMCs, taken from culture after CMV antigen stimulation.

In nucleotides, the CDR3 is TGTGCCAGCAGTTCACAGGGGGACATGTGGGCCCTCCACTTT. Its protein product is CASSSQGDMWALHF. The chain links TRBV27 to TRBJ1-6; 8 nucleotides match TRBD1. The CDR3 has 14 amino acids. Germline trimming cut 4 bases from V and 14 bases from J; bases unmatched to any gene: 10. Germline V gives CDR1 MNHEY, CDR2 SMNVEV (reference sequence).